Below, 10 T cell receptor beta chains from the same sample are listed, as sequenced in a study of blood T cell repertoires in COVID-19. Assay used: immunoSEQ multiplex PCR; TCRdb lists only in-frame clones, some missing. This table holds some 280,000 clones, around 89% found once. Sequenced sample: peripheral blood. The receptors here all came from a woman between 55 and 75 years old with acute or convalescent COVID-19.

The rearrangement joins TRBV19 to TRBJ2-3, with D possibly TRBD2 on 6 matching bases. The V and J ends lost 3 bases and 3 bases respectively, with 19 bases between them. The CDR3 has 17 residues. CDR1 LNHDA and CDR2 SQIVND come from the germline V gene (reference sequence). This chain's CDR3 is CASSMGGGILRTDTQYF. In DNA, the CDR3 is TGTGCCAGTAGTATGGGCGGCGGGATTTTAAGGACAGATACGCAGTATTTT.

This clone appeared once. One end of the junction does not line up with germline, which may come from a read error. This chain connects TRBV5-8 to TRBJ2-5; D is possibly TRBD1 (6 bases). Germline V lookup: CDR1 SGHTS, CDR2 YDEGEE. The CDR3 runs 12 residues. CDR3 nucleotide sequence: TGTGCCAGCAGCTTGGATGGGGGCCCAAACAACTTC. Protein product: CASSLDGGPNNF.

The chain recombines TRBV28 with TRBJ2-7; D perhaps matches TRBD2 (5 bases). This CDR3 is 12 amino acids long. Germline lookup yields CDR1 MDHEN and CDR2 SYDVKM. V was pared by 8 bases and J by 5 bases, with 13 bases between. The CDR3 nucleotides are TGTGCCAGCGGAGGCTTTCAGGACGAGCAGTACTTC. Residues: CASGGFQDEQYF.

This clone appeared a single time. The chain combines TRBV5-1 with TRBJ2-3; TRBD1 matches 7 bases. There are 14 residues in the CDR3. Germline V gene sequence: CDR1 SGHRS, CDR2 YFSETQ. Unmatched junction bases numbered 1, after V lost 2 bases and J lost 1 base. CDR3 bases: TGCGCCAGCAGCTTCGGACAGGGCACAGATACGCAGTATTTT. The encoded protein is CASSFGQGTDTQYF.

The J gene is TRBJ2-5, the V gene TRBV28; TRBD2 matches 13 bases. The CDR3 length is 18 residues. After removal of 6 bases from V and 1 base from J, the junction contained 11 bases not matched to a gene. Germline CDR1 MDHEN, CDR2 SYDVKM. As DNA, the CDR3 is TGTGCCAGCAGCCGGAGACTAGCGGGGGGCCGGGTCCAAGAGACCCAGTACTTC. It translates to CASSRRLAGGRVQETQYF.

This chain connects TRBV11-3 to TRBJ2-1; 9 nucleotides match TRBD1. Germline values: CDR1 SGHNT, CDR2 YENEEA. Trimming took 4 bases from V and 8 from J; bases not matched to a gene: 6. CDR3 length: 14 residues. The CDR3 protein is CASSSPGQGYEQFF. CDR3 in DNA: TGTGCCAGCAGCTCGCCGGGACAGGGCTATGAGCAGTTCTTC.

The rearrangement uses TRBV7-6 and TRBJ2-7; TRBD1 agrees at 10 bases. The CDR3 totals 16 residues. Germline CDR1 and CDR2: SGHVS and FNYEAQ. With V trimmed by 0 bases and J by 2 bases, 4 bases remained unmatched. In nucleotides, the CDR3 is TGTGCCAGCAGCTTAGCCGGGACAGGGGCTACCTACGAGCAGTACTTC. This translates into CASSLAGTGATYEQYF.

The V call is TRBV2, the J call TRBJ1-1, with D possibly being TRBD1 (6 bases). This CDR3 has 16 residues. Trimming left V 0 bases short and J 5 bases short, with 16 bases between. Per germline, CDR1 SNHLY and CDR2 FYNNEI. CDR3 sequence reads: CASSEALRGGQTEAFF. The CDR3, as DNA: TGTGCCAGCAGTGAAGCGCTAAGGGGGGGCCAAACTGAAGCTTTCTTT.

The sample holds a few counts of this clone. This chain connects TRBV24-1 to TRBJ2-7, with D possibly TRBD2 on 6 matching bases. CDR1 and CDR2 from the germline V gene are KGHDR and SFDVKD. The CDR3 length is 14 residues. Trimming removed 9 bases from V and 0 bases from J, with 14 bases in between. The CDR3 spells CATSRGKSSYEQYF. The CDR3 region has the DNA TGTGCCACCTCCCGGGGGAAAAGCTCCTACGAGCAGTACTTC.

The chain combines TRBV28 with TRBJ1-4, with unresolved D. Germline assignment: CDR1 MDHEN and CDR2 SYDVKM. V was cut by 1 base and J by 8 bases, with 17 bases left in between. The CDR3 totals 16 residues. The CDR3 DNA reads as TGTGCCAGCAGTTTATACCTTAGGAGGGTGGGAGAAAAACTGTTTTTT. This translates into CASSLYLRRVGEKLFF.